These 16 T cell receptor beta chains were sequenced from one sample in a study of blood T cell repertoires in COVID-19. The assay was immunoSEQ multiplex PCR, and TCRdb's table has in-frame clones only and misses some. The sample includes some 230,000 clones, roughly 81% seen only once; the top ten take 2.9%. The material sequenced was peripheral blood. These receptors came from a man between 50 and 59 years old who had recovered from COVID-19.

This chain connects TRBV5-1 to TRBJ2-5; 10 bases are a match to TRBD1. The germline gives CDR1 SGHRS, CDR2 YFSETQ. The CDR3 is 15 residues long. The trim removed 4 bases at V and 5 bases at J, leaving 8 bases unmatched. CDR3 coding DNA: TGCGCCAGCAGCCCTTGGACAGGGGGGGTGGAGACCCAGTACTTC. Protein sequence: CASSPWTGGVETQYF.

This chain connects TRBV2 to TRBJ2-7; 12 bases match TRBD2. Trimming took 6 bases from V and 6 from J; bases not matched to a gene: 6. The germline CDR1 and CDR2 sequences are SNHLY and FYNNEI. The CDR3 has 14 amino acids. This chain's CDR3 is CASRPGLAGSEQYF. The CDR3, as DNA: TGTGCCAGCAGACCCGGACTAGCGGGATCCGAGCAGTACTTC.

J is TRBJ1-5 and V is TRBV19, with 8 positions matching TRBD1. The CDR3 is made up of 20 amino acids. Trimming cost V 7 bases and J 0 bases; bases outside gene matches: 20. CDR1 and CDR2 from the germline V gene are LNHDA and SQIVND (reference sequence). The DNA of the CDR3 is TGTGCCAGTACAAACCCACCTAAGATACAGGGGGAGTATAGCAATCAGCCCCAGCATTTT. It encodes CASTNPPKIQGEYSNQPQHF.

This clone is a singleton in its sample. The CDR3 spells CASSLNRDRGQGEQFF. The CDR3 nucleotides are TGTGCCAGCAGTCTTAACCGGGACAGGGGGCAGGGTGAGCAGTTCTTC. The V gene is TRBV27, the J gene TRBJ2-1, with TRBD1 identical over 12 bases. Trimming cost V 5 bases and J 9 bases; bases outside gene matches: 11. In germline, CDR1 is MNHEY, CDR2 SMNVEV (reference sequence). The CDR3 loop spans 16 amino acids.

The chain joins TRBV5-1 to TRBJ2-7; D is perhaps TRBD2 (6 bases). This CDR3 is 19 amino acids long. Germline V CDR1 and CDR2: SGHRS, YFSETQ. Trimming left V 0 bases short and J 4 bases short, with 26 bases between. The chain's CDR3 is CASSLVGVLRDSALYEQYF. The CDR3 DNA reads TGCGCCAGCAGCTTGGTGGGGGTATTGAGGGACTCCGCTTTGTACGAGCAGTACTTC. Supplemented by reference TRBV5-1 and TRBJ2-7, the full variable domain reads KAGVTQTPRYLIKTRGQQVTLSCSPISGHRSVSWYQQTPGQGLQFLFEYFSETQRNKGNFPGRFSGRQFSNSRSEMNVSTLELGDSALYLCASSLVGVLRDSALYEQYFGPGTRLTVT.

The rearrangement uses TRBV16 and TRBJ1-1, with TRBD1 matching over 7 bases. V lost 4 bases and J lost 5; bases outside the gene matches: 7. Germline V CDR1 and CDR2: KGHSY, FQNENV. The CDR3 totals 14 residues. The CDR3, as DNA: TGTGCCAGCAGCCGAAGACAGGGAGGAACTGAAGCTTTCTTT. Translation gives CASSRRQGGTEAFF.

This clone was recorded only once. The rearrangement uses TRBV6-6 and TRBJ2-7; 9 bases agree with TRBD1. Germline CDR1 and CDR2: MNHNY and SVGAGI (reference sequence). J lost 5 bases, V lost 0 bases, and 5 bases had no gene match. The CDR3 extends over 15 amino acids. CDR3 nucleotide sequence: TGTGCCAGCAGTTACTCAGGACAGGGGAAAGACGAGCAGTACTTC. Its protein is CASSYSGQGKDEQYF.

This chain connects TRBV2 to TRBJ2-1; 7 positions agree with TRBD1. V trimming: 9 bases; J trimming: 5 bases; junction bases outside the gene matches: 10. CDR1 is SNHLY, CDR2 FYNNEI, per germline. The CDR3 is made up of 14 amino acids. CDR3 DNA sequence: TGTGCCAGTGACAGGGATCGGGTGGACAATGAGCAGTTCTTC. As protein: CASDRDRVDNEQFF. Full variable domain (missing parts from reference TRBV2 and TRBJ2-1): EPEVTQTPSHQVTQMGQEVILRCVPISNHLYFYWYRQILGQKVEFLVSFYNNEISEKSEIFDDQFSVERPDGSNFTLKIRSTKLEDSAMYFCASDRDRVDNEQFFGPGTRLTVL.

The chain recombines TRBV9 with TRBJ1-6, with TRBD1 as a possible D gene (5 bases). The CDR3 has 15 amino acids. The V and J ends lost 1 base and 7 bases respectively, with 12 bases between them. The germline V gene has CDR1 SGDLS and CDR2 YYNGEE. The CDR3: CASSVSGTGNSPLHF. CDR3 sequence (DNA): TGTGCCAGCAGCGTAAGCGGGACCGGGAATTCACCCCTCCACTTT.

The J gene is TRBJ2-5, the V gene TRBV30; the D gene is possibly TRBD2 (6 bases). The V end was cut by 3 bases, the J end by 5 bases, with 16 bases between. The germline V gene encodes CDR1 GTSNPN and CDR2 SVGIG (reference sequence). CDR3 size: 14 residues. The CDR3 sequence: CAWSVLLAGETQYF. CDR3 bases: TGTGCCTGGAGCGTCCTGCTGGCGGGGGAGACCCAGTACTTC.

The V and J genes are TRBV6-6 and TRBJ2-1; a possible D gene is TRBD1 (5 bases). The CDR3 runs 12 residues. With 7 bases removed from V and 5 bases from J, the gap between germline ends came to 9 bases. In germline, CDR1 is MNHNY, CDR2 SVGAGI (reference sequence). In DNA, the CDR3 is TGTGCCAGCAAACCCAGGGACAATGAGCAGTTCTTC. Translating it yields CASKPRDNEQFF.

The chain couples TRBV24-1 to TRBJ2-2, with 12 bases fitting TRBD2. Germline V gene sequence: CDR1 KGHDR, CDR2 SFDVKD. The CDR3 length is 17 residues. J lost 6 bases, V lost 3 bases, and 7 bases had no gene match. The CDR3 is CATSDPSGRDLAGELFF. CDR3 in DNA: TGTGCCACCAGTGATCCTAGCGGGAGGGACTTGGCCGGGGAGCTGTTTTTT.

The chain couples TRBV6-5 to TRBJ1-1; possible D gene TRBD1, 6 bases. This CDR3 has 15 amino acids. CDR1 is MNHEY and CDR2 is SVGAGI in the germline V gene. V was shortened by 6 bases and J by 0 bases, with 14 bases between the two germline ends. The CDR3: CASSRPGQLNTEAFF. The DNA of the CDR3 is TGTGCCAGCAGCCGCCCTGGACAGCTGAACACTGAAGCTTTCTTT.

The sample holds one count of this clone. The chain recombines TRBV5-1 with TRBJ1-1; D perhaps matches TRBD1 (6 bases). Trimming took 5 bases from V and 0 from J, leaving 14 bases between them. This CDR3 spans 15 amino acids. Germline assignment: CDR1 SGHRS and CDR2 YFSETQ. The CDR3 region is CASRPGQSMNTEAFF. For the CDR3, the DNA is TGCGCCAGCAGACCCGGACAGAGCATGAACACTGAAGCTTTCTTT.

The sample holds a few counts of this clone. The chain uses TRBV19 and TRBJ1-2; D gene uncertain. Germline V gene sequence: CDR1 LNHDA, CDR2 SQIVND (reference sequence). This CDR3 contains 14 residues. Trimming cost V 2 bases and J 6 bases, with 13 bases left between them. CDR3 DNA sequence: TGTGCCAGTAGTATAATTGGGCTGCGTGATGGCTACACCTTC. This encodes CASSIIGLRDGYTF.

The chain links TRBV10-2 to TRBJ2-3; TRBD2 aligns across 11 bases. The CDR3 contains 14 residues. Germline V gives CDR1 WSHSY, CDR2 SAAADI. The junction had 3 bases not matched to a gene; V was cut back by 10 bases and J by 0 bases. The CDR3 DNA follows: TGCGCCATCGGACTAGCGGGTAGCACAGATACGCAGTATTTT. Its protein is CAIGLAGSTDTQYF.